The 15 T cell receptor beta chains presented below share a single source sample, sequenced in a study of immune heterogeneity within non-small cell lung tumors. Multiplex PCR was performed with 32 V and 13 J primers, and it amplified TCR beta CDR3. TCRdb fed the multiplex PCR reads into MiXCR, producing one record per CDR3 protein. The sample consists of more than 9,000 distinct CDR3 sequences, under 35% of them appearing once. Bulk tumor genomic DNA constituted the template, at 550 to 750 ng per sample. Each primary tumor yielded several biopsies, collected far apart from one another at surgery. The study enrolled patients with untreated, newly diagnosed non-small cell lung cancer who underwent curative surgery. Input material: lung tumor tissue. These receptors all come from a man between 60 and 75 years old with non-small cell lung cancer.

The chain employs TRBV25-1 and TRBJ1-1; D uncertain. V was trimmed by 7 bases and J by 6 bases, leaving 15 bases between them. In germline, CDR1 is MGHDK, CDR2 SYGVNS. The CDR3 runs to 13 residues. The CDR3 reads CASMRVGSSEAFF. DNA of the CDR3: TGTGCCAGCATGAGGGTGGGGAGCTCTGAAGCTTTCTTT.

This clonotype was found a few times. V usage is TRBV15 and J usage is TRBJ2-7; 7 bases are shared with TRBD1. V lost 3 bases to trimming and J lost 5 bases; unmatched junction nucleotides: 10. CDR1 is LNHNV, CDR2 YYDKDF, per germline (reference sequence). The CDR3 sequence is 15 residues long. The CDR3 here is CATSRSRTGGDEQYF. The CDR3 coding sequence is TGTGCCACCAGCAGGAGTAGGACAGGAGGTGACGAGCAGTACTTC.

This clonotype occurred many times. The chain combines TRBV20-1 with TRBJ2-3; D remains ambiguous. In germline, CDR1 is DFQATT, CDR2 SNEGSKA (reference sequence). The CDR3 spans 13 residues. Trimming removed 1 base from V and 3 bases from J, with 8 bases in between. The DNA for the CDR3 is TGCAGTGCTAGAGTCCTTTGGACAGATACGCAGTATTTT. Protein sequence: CSARVLWTDTQYF.

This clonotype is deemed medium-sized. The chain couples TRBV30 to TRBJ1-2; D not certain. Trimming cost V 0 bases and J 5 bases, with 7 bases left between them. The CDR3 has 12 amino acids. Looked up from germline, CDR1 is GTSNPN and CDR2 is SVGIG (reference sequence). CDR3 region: CAWSVSGYGYTF. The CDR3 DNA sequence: TGTGCCTGGAGTGTATCGGGGTATGGCTACACCTTC.

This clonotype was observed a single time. CDR3 DNA: TGTGCCAGCAGCCTGGACACTGAAGCTTTCTTT. Translating gives CASSLDTEAFF. V and J are TRBV12-3 or TRBV12-4 and TRBJ1-1, with D unclear. The CDR3 contains 11 residues. Trimming left V 6 bases short and J 3 bases short, with 5 bases between.

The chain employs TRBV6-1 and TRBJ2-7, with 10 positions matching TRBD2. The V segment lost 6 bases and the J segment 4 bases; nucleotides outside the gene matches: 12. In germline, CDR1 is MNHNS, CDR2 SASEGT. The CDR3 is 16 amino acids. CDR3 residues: CASSRQASGSKYEQYF. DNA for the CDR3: TGTGCCAGCAGCAGGCAGGCTAGCGGGAGTAAGTACGAGCAGTACTTC.

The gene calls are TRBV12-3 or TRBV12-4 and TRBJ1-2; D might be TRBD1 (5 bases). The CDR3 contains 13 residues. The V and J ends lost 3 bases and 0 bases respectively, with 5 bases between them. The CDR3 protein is CASSLTANYGYTF. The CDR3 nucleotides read TGTGCCAGCAGTTTGACAGCTAACTATGGCTACACCTTC.

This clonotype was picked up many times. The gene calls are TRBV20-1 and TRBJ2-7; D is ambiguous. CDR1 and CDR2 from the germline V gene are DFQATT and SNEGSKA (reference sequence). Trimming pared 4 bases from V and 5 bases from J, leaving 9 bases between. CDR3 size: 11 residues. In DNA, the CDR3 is TGCAGTGCTAATCCGATTAACGAGCAGTACTTC. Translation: CSANPINEQYF.

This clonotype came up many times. CDR3 in DNA: TGTGCCAGTAGTACCGACAGGGTGGATGAAAAACTGTTTTTT. The encoded protein is CASSTDRVDEKLFF. The chain is built from TRBV19 and TRBJ1-4; 7 bases fit TRBD1. The V and J ends lost 4 bases and 6 bases, in that order; junction bases with no gene match: 5. CDR3 length: 14 residues. From germline, CDR1 is LNHDA and CDR2 SQIVND (reference sequence).

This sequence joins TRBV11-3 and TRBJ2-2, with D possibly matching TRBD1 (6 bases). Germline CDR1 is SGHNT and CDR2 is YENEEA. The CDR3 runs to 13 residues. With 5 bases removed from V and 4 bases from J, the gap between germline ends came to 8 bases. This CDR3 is CASSGQSTGELFF. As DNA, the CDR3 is TGTGCCAGCAGCGGACAGTCCACCGGGGAGCTGTTTTTT.

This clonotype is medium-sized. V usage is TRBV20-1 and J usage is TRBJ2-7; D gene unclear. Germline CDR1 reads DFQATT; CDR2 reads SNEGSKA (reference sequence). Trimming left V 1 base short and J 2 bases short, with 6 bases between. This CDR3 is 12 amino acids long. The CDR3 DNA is TGCAGTGCTAGAGGGTCGACCTACGAGCAGTACTTC. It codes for CSARGSTYEQYF.

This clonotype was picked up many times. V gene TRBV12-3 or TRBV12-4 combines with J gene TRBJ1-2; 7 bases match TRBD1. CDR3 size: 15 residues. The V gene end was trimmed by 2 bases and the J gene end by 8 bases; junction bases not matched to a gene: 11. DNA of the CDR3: TGTGCCAGCAGTTTAACCGGGACAGTCTTAGGCGGCTACACCTTC. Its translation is CASSLTGTVLGGYTF.

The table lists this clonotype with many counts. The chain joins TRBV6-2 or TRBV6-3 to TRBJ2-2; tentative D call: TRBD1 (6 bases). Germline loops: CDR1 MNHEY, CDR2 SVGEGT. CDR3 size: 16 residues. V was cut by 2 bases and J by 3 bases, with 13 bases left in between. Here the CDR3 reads CASSYGAGVDTGELFF. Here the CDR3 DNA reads TGTGCCAGCAGTTACGGGGCAGGGGTCGACACCGGGGAGCTGTTTTTT.

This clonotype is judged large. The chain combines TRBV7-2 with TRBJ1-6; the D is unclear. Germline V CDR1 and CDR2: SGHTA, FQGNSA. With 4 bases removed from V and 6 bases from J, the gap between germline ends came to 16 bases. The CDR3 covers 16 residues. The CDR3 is CASSSGSGYGNSPLHF. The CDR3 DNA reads TGTGCCAGCAGCTCCGGGTCGGGTTATGGTAATTCACCCCTCCACTTT.

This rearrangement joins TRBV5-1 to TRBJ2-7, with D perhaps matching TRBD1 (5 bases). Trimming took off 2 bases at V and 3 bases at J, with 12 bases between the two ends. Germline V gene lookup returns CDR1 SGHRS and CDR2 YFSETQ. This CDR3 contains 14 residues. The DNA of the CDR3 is TGCGCCAGCAGCTTTTCGGCAGGGCACTACGAGCAGTACTTC. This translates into CASSFSAGHYEQYF.